This T cell receptor beta chain stems from a study of T-cell reconstitution after alpha-beta-depleted transplantation in children. Study outcomes and limitations: Reports say that about two months after transplant, the alpha-beta T cells came out of several hundred graft clones that had expanded.

TCRbeta library construction was performed incorporating unique molecular identifiers. TCRdb redid the calling of the PCR reads with MiXCR, one entry per CDR3 protein. The sample has about 980,000 distinct CDR3 sequences, roughly 31% seen once. About this clonotype: The antigen is undetermined.

The CDR3 is 18 residues long. From germline, CDR1 is SGHAT and CDR2 FQNNGV. Trimming at V came to 5 bases and at J to 0 bases, leaving 15 bases not matched to a gene. The source of this sequence is a boy younger than two who had a stem cell transplant for SCID, so the T cells may come from the graft donor. This sample comprised PBMCs, mostly from graft donor cells, obtained 360 days after TCRalphabeta/CD19-depleted stem cell transplant. The chain joins TRBV11-2 to TRBJ1-2; TRBD1 agrees at 7 bases. The CDR3 spells CASSPPKGAQQPNYGYTF. The CDR3 DNA reads as TGTGCCAGCAGCCCACCTAAGGGGGCGCAACAGCCTAACTATGGCTACACCTTC.